Presented here are 22 T cell receptor beta chains from one specimen sequenced in a study of T cell changes during pregnancy in multiple sclerosis. Sequencing used immunoSEQ multiplex PCR; TCRdb keeps in-frame clones, though not all of them. Among 45,000 to 60,000 clones, approximately 92% were seen once, and the ten largest hold approximately 0.61%. The sample consisted of CD4+ T cells from peripheral blood mononuclear cells, taken in the third trimester of pregnancy. The source of these receptors is a female donor with multiple sclerosis, enrolled in a pregnancy study.

V usage is TRBV4-3 and J usage is TRBJ2-1; possibly TRBD1 for D (7 bases). Looked up from germline, CDR1 is LGHNA and CDR2 is YSLEER. The CDR3 runs to 17 residues. Trimming left V 1 base short and J 6 bases short, with 19 bases between. The CDR3, as DNA: TGCGCCAGCAGCCAAGGTATCCGGAGGGGGCTCCTCAATGAGCAGTTCTTC. Protein product: CASSQGIRRGLLNEQFF.

V and J are TRBV15 and TRBJ2-4, with a tentative D call TRBD2 (6 bases). The CDR3 is made up of 15 amino acids. Between the trimmed V and J ends, which lost 1 base and 5 bases, there was a span of 12 bases. From germline, CDR1 is LNHNV and CDR2 YYDKDF (reference sequence). CDR3 sequence (DNA): TGTGCCACCAGCAGAGCCGGGAGTCACCAAAACATTCAGTACTTC. Protein sequence: CATSRAGSHQNIQYF.

The V call is TRBV6-5, the J call TRBJ1-4; the D gene is possibly TRBD1 (6 bases). The V gene's germline CDR1 is MNHEY and CDR2 SVGAGI. V lost 6 bases to trimming and J lost 4 bases, with 12 bases between them. The CDR3 runs to 14 residues. CDR3 sequence: CASSPDRYNEKLFF. The CDR3 DNA reads TGTGCCAGCAGCCCGGACAGATATAATGAAAAACTGTTTTTT.

The CDR3 nucleotides read TGTGCCAGCAGCCGCAGGGCGGGGTACGAGCAGTACTTC. Protein product: CASSRRAGYEQYF. This chain links TRBV5-6 with TRBJ2-7, with D possibly TRBD2 on 6 matching bases. V gave up 4 bases and J gave up 4 bases, with 12 bases separating them. The CDR3 spans 13 residues. In germline, CDR1 is SGHDT, CDR2 YYEEEE.

The chain joins TRBV19 to TRBJ2-7, with TRBD2 as a possible D gene (6 bases). V was clipped by 1 base and J by 1 base, with 8 bases between them. The CDR3 is made up of 14 amino acids. Looked up from germline, CDR1 is LNHDA and CDR2 is SQIVND (reference sequence). CDR3: CASSIAGRSYEQYF. CDR3 DNA sequence: TGTGCCAGTAGTATAGCCGGGAGATCCTACGAGCAGTACTTC.

This clone appeared once. This chain uses TRBV5-1 with TRBJ2-5, with D perhaps matching TRBD2 (7 bases). The ends were cut back, 3 bases at V and 2 bases at J, with 17 bases in the middle. Per the germline V gene, CDR1 is SGHRS and CDR2 is YFSETQ. This CDR3 has 16 amino acids. This CDR3 reads CASSSGGRSHQETQYF. For the CDR3, the DNA is TGCGCCAGCAGCTCGGGGGGCAGGAGCCATCAAGAGACCCAGTACTTC.

The J gene is TRBJ1-5, the V gene TRBV27, with D unresolved. The germline gives CDR1 MNHEY, CDR2 SMNVEV (reference sequence). There are 14 residues in the CDR3. V lost 2 bases, J lost 5 bases, and 10 bases lay in between. The CDR3 nucleotides read TGTGCCAGCAGTTTACCGGGGAGCGATCAGCCCCAGCATTTT. Translated: CASSLPGSDQPQHF.

With regard to this clone: Being one base from a much bigger clone, this may be a read error. Other DNA sequences in the same sample also yield this CDR3. The chain is built from TRBV5-4 and TRBJ2-5, with TRBD2 matching over 8 bases. CDR1 and CDR2 (germline): SGHNT, YYREEE (reference sequence). The J segment lost 5 bases and the V segment lost 5 bases, leaving 11 bases of the junction unmatched. This CDR3 has 15 amino acids. Written as DNA, the CDR3 is TGTGCCAGCAGTTTGAGGACCCCGGGGGGGGAGACCCAGTACTTC. Translating it yields CASSLRTPGGETQYF.

The gene calls are TRBV4-2 and TRBJ2-1, with 8 bases identical to TRBD2. After removal of 1 base from V and 2 bases from J, the junction contained 7 bases not matched to a gene. Germline assignment: CDR1 LGHNA and CDR2 YNFKEQ. CDR3 length: 17 residues. The CDR3 DNA is TGTGCCAGCAGCCAAGCACTAGCGGCCCTTCCCTACAATGAGCAGTTCTTC. Amino acid sequence: CASSQALAALPYNEQFF.

The chain is built from TRBV6-6 and TRBJ2-1; D is perhaps TRBD2 (5 bases). CDR3 length: 14 amino acids. The germline CDR1 and CDR2 sequences are MNHNY and SVGAGI (reference sequence). V lost 6 bases and J lost 0, with 9 bases in between. CDR3 sequence (DNA): TGTGCCAGCAGGCCCGGGGTCTCCTACAATGAGCAGTTCTTC. Its protein is CASRPGVSYNEQFF.

This rearrangement joins TRBV19 to TRBJ2-2; TRBD1 is a possible D gene (6 bases). The germline V gene has CDR1 LNHDA and CDR2 SQIVND (reference sequence). This CDR3 has 15 residues. Deletions cut 7 bases from V and 6 bases from J, with 18 bases between. The DNA of the CDR3 is TGTGCCAGTACCCCGAGGGGGACCTCATCCGGGGAGCTGTTTTTT. Encoded protein: CASTPRGTSSGELFF. Full variable domain (outside the CDR3, taken from reference TRBV19 and TRBJ2-2): DGGITQSPKYLFRKEGQNVTLSCEQNLNHDAMYWYRQDPGQGLRLIYYSQIVNDFQKGDIAEGYSVSREKKESFPLTVTSAQKNPTAFYLCASTPRGTSSGELFFGEGSRLTVL.

V and J are TRBV5-4 and TRBJ2-2; 7 bases are a match to TRBD1. The CDR3 spans 15 residues. The J segment lost 2 bases and the V segment lost 3 bases, leaving 4 bases of the junction unmatched. Germline values: CDR1 SGHNT, CDR2 YYREEE (reference sequence). The CDR3, as DNA: TGTGCCAGCAGCTCGGGACAGACCAACACCGGGGAGCTGTTTTTT. It encodes CASSSGQTNTGELFF.

Written as DNA, the CDR3 is TGTGCCAGCAGCCGGACAGGCGTGAGCACCGGGGAGCTGTTTTTT. Its translation: CASSRTGVSTGELFF. This chain joins TRBV11-3 and TRBJ2-2, with 7 positions matching TRBD1. The J segment lost 4 bases and the V segment lost 5 bases, leaving 7 bases of the junction unmatched. The CDR3 has 15 amino acids. CDR1 is SGHNT and CDR2 is YENEEA in the germline V gene.

The V call is TRBV23-1, the J call TRBJ1-1; D gene uncertain. TRBV23-1 is known as an ORF, though its function is uncertain. The length of the CDR3 is 15 residues. V was shortened by 4 bases and J by 0 bases, with 12 bases between the two germline ends. The CDR3 DNA is TGCGCCAGCAGTCGAGGGTCGCATCTGAACACTGAAGCTTTCTTT. This codes for CASSRGSHLNTEAFF.

The gene calls are TRBV9 and TRBJ2-5, with 13 bases that match TRBD2. Germline V gives CDR1 SGDLS, CDR2 YYNGEE. The CDR3 extends over 17 amino acids. The J segment lost 1 base and the V segment lost 2 bases, leaving 5 bases of the junction unmatched. CDR3 in amino acids: CASSVGLAGISQETQYF. The CDR3 coding sequence is TGTGCCAGCAGCGTGGGACTAGCGGGAATAAGCCAAGAGACCCAGTACTTC.

This clone has just one count. This chain uses TRBV4-1 with TRBJ2-3, with 9 bases lining up with TRBD2. The trim removed 4 bases at V and 5 bases at J, leaving 13 bases unmatched. CDR3 length equals 17 residues. Germline values: CDR1 MGHRA, CDR2 YSYEKL. DNA for the CDR3: TGCGCCAGCAGCCCCACAGCGGCGGGAGGGCAGGAAGATACGCAGTATTTT. Protein: CASSPTAAGGQEDTQYF.

V usage is TRBV5-6 and J usage is TRBJ2-4, with 7 bases fitting TRBD1. The CDR3 sequence is 17 residues long. Germline lookup yields CDR1 SGHDT and CDR2 YYEEEE. The junction had 8 bases not matched to a gene; V was cut back by 2 bases and J by 0 bases. Here the CDR3 reads CASSLGQVRLAKNIQYF. The CDR3 region has the DNA TGTGCCAGCAGCTTAGGACAGGTCCGACTAGCCAAAAACATTCAGTACTTC.

V usage is TRBV27 and J usage is TRBJ2-2; 7 positions agree with TRBD1. The CDR3 has 16 amino acids. The V gene end was trimmed by 2 bases and the J gene end by 3 bases; junction bases not matched to a gene: 6. CDR1 is MNHEY and CDR2 is SMNVEV in the germline V gene (reference sequence). The CDR3 loop is CASSLRDRADTGELFF. For the CDR3, the DNA is TGTGCCAGCAGTTTACGTGACAGGGCCGACACCGGGGAGCTGTTTTTT.

A single count supports this clone. The rearrangement links TRBV11-3 to TRBJ2-2, with a tentative D call TRBD2 (5 bases). There are 16 residues in the CDR3. The germline V and J ends were trimmed by 0 bases and 7 bases, with 15 bases remaining between them. Germline lookup yields CDR1 SGHNT and CDR2 YENEEA. CDR3 residues: CASSLDWPGKSGELFF. The CDR3, as DNA: TGTGCCAGCAGCTTAGATTGGCCGGGGAAGAGCGGGGAGCTGTTTTTT.

V usage is TRBV5-1 and J usage is TRBJ2-4; D remains ambiguous. CDR3 length equals 13 residues. The germline CDR1 and CDR2 sequences are SGHRS and YFSETQ. V lost 4 bases, J lost 5 bases, and 10 bases lay in between. The chain's CDR3 is CASSPQPENIQYF. CDR3 bases: TGCGCCAGCAGCCCACAGCCTGAAAACATTCAGTACTTC.

V and J are TRBV28 and TRBJ2-7; 13 bases fit TRBD2. The V segment lost 6 bases and the J segment 9 bases; nucleotides outside the gene matches: 14. Germline V lookup: CDR1 MDHEN, CDR2 SYDVKM. CDR3 length: 16 residues. CDR3 region: CASRFGSGTSGNVQYF. CDR3 nucleotides: TGTGCCAGCAGATTTGGTTCCGGGACTAGCGGGAATGTGCAGTACTTC.

The V and J genes are TRBV19 and TRBJ2-1; 9 bases map to TRBD1. The J segment lost 7 bases and the V segment lost 7 bases, leaving 8 bases of the junction unmatched. The CDR3 is 14 residues long. Germline V gives CDR1 LNHDA, CDR2 SQIVND (reference sequence). This CDR3 reads CASTRTGAGNEQFF. The CDR3 region has the DNA TGTGCCAGTACCCGGACAGGGGCTGGAAATGAGCAGTTCTTC.